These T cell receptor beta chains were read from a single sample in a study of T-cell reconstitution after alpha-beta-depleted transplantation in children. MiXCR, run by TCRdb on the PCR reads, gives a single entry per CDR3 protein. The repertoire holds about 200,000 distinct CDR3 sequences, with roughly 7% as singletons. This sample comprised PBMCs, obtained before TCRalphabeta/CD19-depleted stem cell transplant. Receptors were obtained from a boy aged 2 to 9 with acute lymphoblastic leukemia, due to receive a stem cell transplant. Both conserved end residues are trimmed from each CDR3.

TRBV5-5	ASSGLSGLAGGEQF
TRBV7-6	ASSPGLTGAGNTIY
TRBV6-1	ASSSGGGRNEKLF
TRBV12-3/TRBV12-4	AFSFLSGRAGFPDTQY
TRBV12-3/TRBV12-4	ASSGTSSYNEQF
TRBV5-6	ASYRQGGSDEQF
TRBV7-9	ASSFPRDRETQY
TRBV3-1	ASSREGGFGYT
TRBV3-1	ASSQGQTVAEAF
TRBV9	ASSDYRGETQY
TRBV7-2	ASSLREARRNTGELF
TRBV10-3	AISLGLAGNNEQF
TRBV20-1	SARQGRSGELF
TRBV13	ASSASGTGESTEAF
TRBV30	AWGAGSSYNEQF
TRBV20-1	SARDPTSVYEQY
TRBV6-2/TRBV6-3	ASSPDSINQPQH
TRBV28	ASGSEQGGGNTIY
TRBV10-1	ASAKDGNQPQH
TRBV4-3	ASSQGLGARETQY
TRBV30	AWRGLGNIQY
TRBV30	AWSVSVNQPQH
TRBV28	ASSFAESYEQY
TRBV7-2	ASSRDPQAYEQY
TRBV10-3	ATGEKDNQPQH
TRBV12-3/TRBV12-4	ASSWAGATDTQY
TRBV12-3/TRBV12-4	ASSPRHEQY
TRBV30	AWSVLSGQGINEQY
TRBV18	ASSPGRGGELF
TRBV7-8	ASSLAASGRTDTQY
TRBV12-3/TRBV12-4	ASSFPHGNTEAF
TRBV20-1	SAQGEGTDTQY
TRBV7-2	ASSPGTARGQPQH
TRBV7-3	ASSLNSQETQY
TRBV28	ASSGQATGETQY
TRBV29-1	SVHILGLEAF
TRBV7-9	ASSLVVHEQF
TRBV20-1	SARWAADGYT
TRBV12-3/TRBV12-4	ASSPPGQVTGELF
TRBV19	ASSSGTEVEAF
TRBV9	ASSVPRGTSGGTDTQY
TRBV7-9	ATRQGYENTEAF
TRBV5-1	ASSLGTGVVETQY
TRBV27	ASSMGAGDTEAF
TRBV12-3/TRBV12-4	ASSLDRKRNTIY
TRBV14	ASSRLHATNEKLF
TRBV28	ASSRDRGLIYEQF
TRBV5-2	AMRTDPMETQY
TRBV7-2	ASSRTGQGNQPQH
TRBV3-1	ASSQDGTVGYT
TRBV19	ASKVGFDRSNTEAF
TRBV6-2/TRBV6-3	ASRQTDRTHTEAF